This T cell receptor (beta chain) was retrieved from a study of T-cell reconstitution after alpha-beta-depleted transplantation in children. General study findings and limits: T-cell counts and diversity at one year following transplant were attributed mainly to newly produced T cells. Reportedly, roughly two months post-transplant, alpha-beta T cells arose from several hundred expanded graft clones.

Germline CDR1 and CDR2: DFQATT and SNEGSKA (reference sequence). The CDR3 sequence is 14 residues long. Trimming took off 5 bases at V and 5 bases at J, with 16 bases between the two ends. Unique molecular identifiers featured in how the TCRbeta library was prepared. Via MiXCR, TCRdb re-called the PCR reads, giving one row per CDR3 protein. The data contain 580,000 or so distinct CDR3 sequences, roughly 24% of them singletons. Points on this clonotype: Its antigen remains unidentified.

This sequence originates from a boy under three years old who had a stem cell transplant for acute myeloid leukemia, so the T cells may come from the graft donor. The chain combines TRBV20-1 with TRBJ1-5; no firm D call. The sample was PBMCs, mostly from graft donor cells, taken 360 days after TCRalphabeta/CD19-depleted stem cell transplant. CDR3 region: CSAPRAGFDQPQHF. The CDR3 DNA sequence: TGCAGTGCTCCCCGAGCAGGTTTCGATCAGCCCCAGCATTTT.